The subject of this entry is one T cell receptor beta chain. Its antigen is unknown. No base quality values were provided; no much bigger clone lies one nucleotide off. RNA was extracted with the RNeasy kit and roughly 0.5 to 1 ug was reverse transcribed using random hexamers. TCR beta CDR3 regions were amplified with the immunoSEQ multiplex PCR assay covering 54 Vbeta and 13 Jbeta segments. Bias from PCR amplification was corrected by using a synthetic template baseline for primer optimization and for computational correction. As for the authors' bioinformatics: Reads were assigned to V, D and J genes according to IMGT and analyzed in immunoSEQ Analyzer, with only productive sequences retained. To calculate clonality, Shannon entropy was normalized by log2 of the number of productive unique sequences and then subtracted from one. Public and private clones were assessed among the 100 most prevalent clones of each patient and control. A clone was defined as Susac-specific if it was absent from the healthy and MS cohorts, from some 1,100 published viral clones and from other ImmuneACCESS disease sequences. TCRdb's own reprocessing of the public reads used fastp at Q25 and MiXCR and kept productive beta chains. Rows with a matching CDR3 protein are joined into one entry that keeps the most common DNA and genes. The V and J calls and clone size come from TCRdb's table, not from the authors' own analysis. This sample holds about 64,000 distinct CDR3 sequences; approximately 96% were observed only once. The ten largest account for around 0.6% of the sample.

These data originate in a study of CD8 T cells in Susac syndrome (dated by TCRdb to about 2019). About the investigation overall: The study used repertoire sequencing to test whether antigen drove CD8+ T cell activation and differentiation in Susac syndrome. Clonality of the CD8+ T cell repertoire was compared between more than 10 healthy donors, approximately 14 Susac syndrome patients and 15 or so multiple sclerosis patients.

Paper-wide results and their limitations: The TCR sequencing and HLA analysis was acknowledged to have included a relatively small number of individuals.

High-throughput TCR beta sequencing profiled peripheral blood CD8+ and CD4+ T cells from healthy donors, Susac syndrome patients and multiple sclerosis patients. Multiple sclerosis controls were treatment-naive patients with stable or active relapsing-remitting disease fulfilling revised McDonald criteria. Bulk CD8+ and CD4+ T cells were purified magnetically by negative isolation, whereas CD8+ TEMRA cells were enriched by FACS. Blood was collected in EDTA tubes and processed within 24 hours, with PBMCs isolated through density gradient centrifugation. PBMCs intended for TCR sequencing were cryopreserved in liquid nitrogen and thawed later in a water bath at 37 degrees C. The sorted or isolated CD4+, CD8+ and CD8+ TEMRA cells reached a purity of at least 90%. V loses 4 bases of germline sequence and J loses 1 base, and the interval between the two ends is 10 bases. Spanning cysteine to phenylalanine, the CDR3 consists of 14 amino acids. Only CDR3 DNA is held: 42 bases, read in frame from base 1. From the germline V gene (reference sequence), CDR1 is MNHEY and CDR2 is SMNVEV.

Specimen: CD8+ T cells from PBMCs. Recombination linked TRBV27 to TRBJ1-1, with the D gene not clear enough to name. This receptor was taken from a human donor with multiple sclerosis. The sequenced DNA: TGTGCCAGCAGTTCCTTCACCGGGAACACTGAAGCTTTCTTT. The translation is CASSSFTGNTEAFF.